This TCR beta chain is from a study of vaccination and CD4 T cells after COVID-19. Notes on the study in general: Median SARS-CoV-2-reactive clonotype numbers went from 21 to 38; this increase was not significant.

As for treatment: roughly ten-day PBMC culture with coronavirus spike peptide pools or control peptides (ViraFEST assay). As concerns this clonotype: Its antigen is still unknown.

With the Oncomine TCR Beta short-read assay, DNA from cultured CD4+ T cells was sequenced. TCRdb used MiXCR to reprocess the PCR reads, holding one entry per CDR3 protein. This table holds about 15,000 distinct CDR3 sequences, about a fifth found once. The CDR3 extends over 16 amino acids. Germline V gene data show CDR1 as DFQATT and CDR2 as SNEGSKA (reference sequence). After removal of 4 bases from V and 0 bases from J, the junction contained 12 bases not matched to a gene. The chain couples TRBV20-1 to TRBJ2-7, with TRBD1 identical over 7 bases. The sample in question was CD4+ T cells from blood, cultured in vitro, obtained before SARS-CoV-2 vaccination. This receptor was identified in a human donor who received a COVID-19 vaccine. The CDR3 DNA reads as TGCAGTGCTAACCGACGACAGGGTTTAAGCTCCTACGAGCAGTACTTC. The encoded protein is CSANRRQGLSSYEQYF.